The 13 T cell receptor beta chains given below trace back to one sample, sequenced in a study of T cells after yellow fever vaccination. Via MiXCR, TCRdb re-called the 5' RACE reads, giving one row per CDR3 protein. The sample holds 95,000 to 150,000 distinct CDR3 sequences, under 8.5% seen once. Sample: CD4+ T cells sorted from PBMCs, taken approximately 11 days after the first yellow fever vaccination. The receptors were sampled from a man aged 18 to 30 who received the YFV17D yellow fever vaccine.

This clonotype was found a few times. This chain links TRBV5-1 with TRBJ1-2, with D maybe TRBD1 (5 bases). This CDR3 is built from 13 residues. Per the germline V gene, CDR1 is SGHRS and CDR2 is YFSETQ. V dropped 4 bases and J dropped 8 bases, with 15 bases sitting between them. The CDR3 DNA reads TGCGCCAGCAGCCCGCAGGGTGATCGCGGCTACACCTTC. Its translation: CASSPQGDRGYTF.

This clonotype occurred many times. The chain uses TRBV5-5 and TRBJ2-3; weak D call: TRBD2 (6 bases). Trimming pared 0 bases from V and 4 bases from J, leaving 12 bases between. Per germline, CDR1 SGHKS and CDR2 YYEKEE (reference sequence). The CDR3 contains 15 residues. The CDR3 reads CASSLVSGSADTQYF. CDR3 nucleotides: TGTGCCAGCAGCTTGGTCAGCGGGTCCGCAGATACGCAGTATTTT. The variable domain in full, completed from reference TRBV5-5 and TRBJ2-3, reads DAGVTQSPTHLIKTRGQQVTLRCSPISGHKSVSWYQQVLGQGPQFIFQYYEKEERGRGNFPDRFSARQFPNYSSELNVNALLLGDSALYLCASSLVSGSADTQYFGPGTRLTVL.

This clonotype was seen at least ten times. The V gene is TRBV12-3 or TRBV12-4, the J gene TRBJ1-5; tentatively, D is TRBD1 (6 bases). This CDR3 spans 13 amino acids. V was shortened by 7 bases and J by 6 bases, with 13 bases between the two germline ends. The CDR3, as DNA: TGTGCCAGCACTCCAGGGGTCGGTCAGCCCCAGCATTTT. Translation: CASTPGVGQPQHF.

This clonotype was counted at least ten times. The chain joins TRBV20-1 to TRBJ2-5; 8 bases fit TRBD2. The CDR3 spans 14 residues. V shed 3 bases, J shed 0 bases, and the junction held 3 bases outside the gene matches. Looked up from germline, CDR1 is DFQATT and CDR2 is SNEGSKA (reference sequence). This CDR3 is CSASGGGNQETQYF. The CDR3 nucleotides read TGCAGTGCTAGCGGGGGGGGCAACCAAGAGACCCAGTACTTC.

This clonotype was detected many times. The chain uses TRBV7-3 and TRBJ1-6; D uncertain. The CDR3 loop spans 13 amino acids. The V end was cut by 5 bases, the J end by 8 bases, with 10 bases between. CDR1 and CDR2 from the germline V gene are SGHTA and FQGTGA. This CDR3 is CASSADRYSPLHF. In DNA form, the CDR3 reads TGTGCCAGCAGCGCTGACCGGTATTCACCCCTCCACTTT.

In this sample, this clonotype turned up many times. The V and J genes are TRBV5-1 and TRBJ2-1; D gene uncertain. Trimming shortened V by 1 base and J by 8 bases, and 16 bases separated the two germline ends. The V gene's germline CDR1 is SGHRS and CDR2 YFSETQ. The CDR3 consists of 15 residues. CDR3 DNA sequence: TGCGCCAGCAGCTTGATCCCCGCACCTGGTGATGAGCAGTTCTTC. This encodes CASSLIPAPGDEQFF.

J is TRBJ2-6 and V is TRBV2, with 7 nucleotides matching TRBD1. Germline V gene sequence: CDR1 SNHLY, CDR2 FYNNEI. This CDR3 has 17 amino acids. With 6 bases clipped from V and 4 bases from J, the junction kept 12 bases outside the gene matches. The CDR3 here is CASRPGTALGGANVLTF. CDR3 coding DNA: TGTGCCAGCAGGCCCGGGACAGCCCTAGGCGGGGCCAACGTCCTGACTTTC. The full variable domain, completed using reference TRBV2 and TRBJ2-6, is EPEVTQTPSHQVTQMGQEVILRCVPISNHLYFYWYRQILGQKVEFLVSFYNNEISEKSEIFDDQFSVERPDGSNFTLKIRSTKLEDSAMYFCASRPGTALGGANVLTFGAGSRLTVL.

The table lists this clonotype with many counts. V usage is TRBV7-2 and J usage is TRBJ1-2; D perhaps matches TRBD1 (5 bases). CDR3 length: 13 residues. Germline lookup yields CDR1 SGHTA and CDR2 FQGNSA. V was trimmed by 5 bases and J by 8 bases, leaving 15 bases between them. DNA of the CDR3: TGTGCCAGCAGCGGGCGGGGAGGGGAGGGCTACACCTTC. This encodes CASSGRGGEGYTF.

This clonotype has ten or more counts. The chain combines TRBV6-5 with TRBJ2-6, with D unresolved. Germline CDR1 MNHEY, CDR2 SVGAGI. Trimming cost V 2 bases and J 0 bases, with 5 bases left between them. This CDR3 has 15 amino acids. CDR3 DNA sequence: TGTGCCAGCAGTTACCCCAGCTCTGGGGCCAACGTCCTGACTTTC. It codes for CASSYPSSGANVLTF.

This clonotype appeared many times. The gene calls are TRBV15 and TRBJ2-5; maybe TRBD1 (6 bases). Germline V lookup: CDR1 LNHNV, CDR2 YYDKDF (reference sequence). V was pared by 5 bases and J by 5 bases, with 12 bases between. The CDR3 totals 13 residues. For the CDR3, the DNA is TGTGCCACCAGCGTGGACAGTACGGAGACCCAGTACTTC. Amino acid sequence: CATSVDSTETQYF.

This clonotype was seen repeatedly, ten times or more. The CDR3 nucleotides are TGCGCCAGCAGCCAAGAAGGTCGACAGCCATACGAGCAGTACGTC. Its protein product is CASSQEGRQPYEQYV. The chain recombines TRBV4-3 with TRBJ2-7; possibly TRBD1 for D (5 bases). Germline CDR1 reads LGHNA; CDR2 reads YSLEER. CDR3 length: 15 amino acids. The ends were cut back, 0 bases at V and 4 bases at J, with 13 bases in the middle.

This clonotype has ten or more counts. V and J are TRBV7-2 and TRBJ2-5, with TRBD2 matching 14 bases. The CDR3 runs 16 residues. Germline V gene lookup returns CDR1 SGHTA and CDR2 FQGNSA. The J segment lost 5 bases and the V segment lost 5 bases, leaving 7 bases of the junction unmatched. CDR3 DNA sequence: TGTGCCAGCAGCGGAGGACTAGCGGGGGGTTGGGAGACCCAGTACTTC. Translating it yields CASSGGLAGGWETQYF.

This clonotype was recorded at least ten times. This chain uses TRBV12-3 or TRBV12-4 with TRBJ2-1; D ambiguous. CDR3 length equals 13 residues. Trimming cost V 2 bases and J 6 bases, with 8 bases left between them. CDR3 bases: TGTGCCAGCAGTTTAATCTCGACCAATGAGCAGTTCTTC. Protein: CASSLISTNEQFF.